This TCR beta chain was captured in a study of cytomegalovirus exposure and HLA in healthy donors. Vbeta (60) and Jbeta (13) primers were used in the PCR. Original handling: An analysis that came later counted 77 million or so unique TCR beta chains, approximately 11 million shared. Sequencing used immunoSEQ multiplex PCR; TCRdb keeps in-frame clones, though not all of them. V, J and clone size are those of that table, while D and trimming were read from the DNA. The sample carries about 140,000 clones, about 78% recorded once. At sampling all donors were nominally healthy, likely with unrecorded immune exposures. Sequenced material: PBMCs. This clonotype was sampled from a man aged 45-60 years in good health and CMV-seropositive.

The CDR3 protein is CASSQGTGTEAFF. The CDR3 bases are TGCGCCAGCAGCCAAGGGACAGGGACTGAAGCTTTCTTT. The V and J genes are TRBV4-1 and TRBJ1-1; 8 nucleotides match TRBD1. CDR1 and CDR2 (germline): MGHRA, YSYEKL. This CDR3 has 13 residues. The junction had 0 bases not matched to a gene; V was cut back by 1 base and J by 5 bases.